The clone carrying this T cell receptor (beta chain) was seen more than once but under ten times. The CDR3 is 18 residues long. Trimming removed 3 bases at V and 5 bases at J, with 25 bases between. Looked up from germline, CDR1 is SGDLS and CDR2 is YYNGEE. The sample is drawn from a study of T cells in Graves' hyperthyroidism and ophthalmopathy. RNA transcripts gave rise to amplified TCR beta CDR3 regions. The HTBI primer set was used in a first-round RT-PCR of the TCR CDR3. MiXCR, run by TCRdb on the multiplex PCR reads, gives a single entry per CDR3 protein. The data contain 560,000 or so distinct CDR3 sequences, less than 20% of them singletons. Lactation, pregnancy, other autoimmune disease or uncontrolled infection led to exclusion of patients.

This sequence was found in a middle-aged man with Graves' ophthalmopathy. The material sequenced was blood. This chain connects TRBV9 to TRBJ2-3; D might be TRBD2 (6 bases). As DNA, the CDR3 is TGTGCCAGCAGCGGCGAGGGGCGGAGCGGGCAGGCTAGAGATACGCAGTATTTT. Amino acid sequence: CASSGEGRSGQARDTQYF.